The TCR beta chain described here comes from a study of T cells in Graves' hyperthyroidism and ophthalmopathy. Trimming pared 8 bases from V and 1 base from J, leaving 13 bases between. Germline V gives CDR1 WNHNN, CDR2 SYGVQD (reference sequence). The CDR3 has 14 amino acids. Findings of the study overall: Most thyroid clonotypes expanded above 0.001 were also detected in blood.

Hyperthyroidism was newly diagnosed in patients aged 18 to 65 (duration under 2 months). Uncontrolled infections, other autoimmune diseases, pregnancy or lactation led to exclusion of patients. Initially, at the first diagnosis of hyperthyroidism and before any ophthalmopathy symptoms, blood was sampled. Researchers took RNA transcripts and amplified the TCR beta CDR3 regions from them. An initial round of RT-PCR targeting the TCR CDR3 relied on the HTBI primer set. TCRdb itself ran the multiplex PCR reads through MiXCR, one entry per CDR3 protein. Of a few hundred thousand distinct CDR3 sequences in the sample, approximately 15% were seen once. With regard to this clonotype: Its cognate antigen is unknown.

The chain joins TRBV10-1 to TRBJ2-3, with D possibly matching TRBD2 (6 bases). Sequencing was done on a sample of blood. The clonotype comes from a woman younger than 35 with Graves' hyperthyroidism that later progressed to Graves' ophthalmopathy. CDR3 amino acids: CASSRDSRTDTQYF. The CDR3 DNA reads as TGCGCCAGCTCCCGGGACTCTCGCACAGATACGCAGTATTTT.